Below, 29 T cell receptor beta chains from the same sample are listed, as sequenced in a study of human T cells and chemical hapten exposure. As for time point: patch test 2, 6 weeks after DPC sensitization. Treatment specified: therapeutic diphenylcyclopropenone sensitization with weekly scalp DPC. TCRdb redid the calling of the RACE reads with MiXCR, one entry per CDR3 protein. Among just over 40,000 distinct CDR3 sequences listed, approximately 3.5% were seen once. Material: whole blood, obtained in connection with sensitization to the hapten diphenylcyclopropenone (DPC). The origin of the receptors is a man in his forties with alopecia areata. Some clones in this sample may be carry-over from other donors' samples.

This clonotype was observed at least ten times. The CDR3 loop is CASSYSQGRGEKLFF. DNA for the CDR3: TGTGCCAGCAGTTATTCCCAGGGAAGGGGCGAAAAACTGTTTTTT. The chain uses TRBV6-5 and TRBJ1-4; perhaps TRBD1 as D (5 bases). Trimming took 3 bases from V and 8 from J, leaving 16 bases between them. Germline CDR1 is MNHEY and CDR2 is SVGAGI. The CDR3 runs to 15 residues.

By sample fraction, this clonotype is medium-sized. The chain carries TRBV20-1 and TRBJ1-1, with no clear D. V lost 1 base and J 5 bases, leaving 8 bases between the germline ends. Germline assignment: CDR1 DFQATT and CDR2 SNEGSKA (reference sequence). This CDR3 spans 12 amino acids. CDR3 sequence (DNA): TGCAGTGCTAGAGTTTCGGAGACTGAAGCTTTCTTT. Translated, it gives CSARVSETEAFF.

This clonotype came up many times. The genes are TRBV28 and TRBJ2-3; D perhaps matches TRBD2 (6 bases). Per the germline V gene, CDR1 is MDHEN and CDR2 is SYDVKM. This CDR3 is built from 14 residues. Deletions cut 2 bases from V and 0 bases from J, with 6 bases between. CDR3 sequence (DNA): TGTGCCAGCAGTTTAGGGACTAGCACAGATACGCAGTATTTT. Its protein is CASSLGTSTDTQYF.

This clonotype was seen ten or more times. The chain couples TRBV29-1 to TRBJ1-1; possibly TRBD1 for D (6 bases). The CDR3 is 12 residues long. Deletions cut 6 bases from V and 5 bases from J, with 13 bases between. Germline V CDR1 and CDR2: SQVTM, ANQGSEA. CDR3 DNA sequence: TGCAGCGTGTCGGGGGCTGGGACTGAAGCTTTCTTT. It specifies CSVSGAGTEAFF.

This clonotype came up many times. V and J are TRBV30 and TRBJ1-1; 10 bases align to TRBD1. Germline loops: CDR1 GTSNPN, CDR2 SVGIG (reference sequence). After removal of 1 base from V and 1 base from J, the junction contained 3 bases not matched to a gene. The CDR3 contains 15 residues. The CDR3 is CAWSAWDRGNTEAFF. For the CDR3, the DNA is TGTGCCTGGAGTGCCTGGGACAGGGGGAACACTGAAGCTTTCTTT.

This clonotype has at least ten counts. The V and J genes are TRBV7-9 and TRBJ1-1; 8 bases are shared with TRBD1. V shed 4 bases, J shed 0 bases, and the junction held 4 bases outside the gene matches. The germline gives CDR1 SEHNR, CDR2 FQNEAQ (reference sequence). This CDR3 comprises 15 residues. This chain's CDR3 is CASSYGTGLNTEAFF. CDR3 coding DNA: TGTGCCAGCAGCTACGGGACAGGACTGAACACTGAAGCTTTCTTT.

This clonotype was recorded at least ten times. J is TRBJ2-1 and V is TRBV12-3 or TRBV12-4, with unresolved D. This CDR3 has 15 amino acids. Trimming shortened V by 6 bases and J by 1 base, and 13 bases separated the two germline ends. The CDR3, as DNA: TGTGCCAGCAGCCAGAGAGTCGGGTCCTACAATGAGCAGTTCTTC. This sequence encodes CASSQRVGSYNEQFF.

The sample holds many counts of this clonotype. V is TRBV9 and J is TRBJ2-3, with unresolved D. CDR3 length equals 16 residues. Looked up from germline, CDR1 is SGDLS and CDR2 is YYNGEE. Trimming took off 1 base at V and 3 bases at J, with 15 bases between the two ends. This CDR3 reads CASSVSSWAGTDTQYF. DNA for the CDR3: TGTGCCAGCAGCGTATCATCCTGGGCCGGGACAGATACGCAGTATTTT. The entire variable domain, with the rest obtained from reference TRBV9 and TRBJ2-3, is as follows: DSGVTQTPKHLITATGQRVTLRCSPRSGDLSVYWYQQSLDQGLQFLIQYYNGEERAKGNILERFSAQQFPDLHSELNLSSLELGDSALYFCASSVSSWAGTDTQYFGPGTRLTVL.

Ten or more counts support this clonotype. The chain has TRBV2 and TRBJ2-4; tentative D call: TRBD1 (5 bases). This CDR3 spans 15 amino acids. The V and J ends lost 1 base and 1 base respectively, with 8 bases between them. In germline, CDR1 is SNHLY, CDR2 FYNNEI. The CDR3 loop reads CASSEGGRAKNIQYF. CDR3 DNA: TGTGCCAGCAGTGAAGGGGGCAGGGCCAAAAACATTCAGTACTTC.

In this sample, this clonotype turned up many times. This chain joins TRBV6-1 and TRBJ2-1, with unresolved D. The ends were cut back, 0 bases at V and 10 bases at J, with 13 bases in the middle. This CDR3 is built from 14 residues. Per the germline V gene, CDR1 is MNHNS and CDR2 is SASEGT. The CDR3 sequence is CASSEALARSEQFF. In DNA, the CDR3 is TGTGCCAGCAGTGAAGCGCTTGCTCGGAGCGAGCAGTTCTTC.

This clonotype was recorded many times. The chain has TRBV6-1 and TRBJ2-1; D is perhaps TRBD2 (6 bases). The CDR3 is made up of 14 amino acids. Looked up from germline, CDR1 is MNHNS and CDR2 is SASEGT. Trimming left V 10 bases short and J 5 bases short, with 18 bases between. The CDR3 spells CATRRDSLDNEQFF. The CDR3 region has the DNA TGTGCCACCCGACGGGACTCCCTCGACAATGAGCAGTTCTTC.

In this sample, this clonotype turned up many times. The CDR3 nucleotides read TGCGCCAGCAGCTTGGGCGGGAAGATGGGGGCTTTCTTT. This codes for CASSLGGKMGAFF. The chain recombines TRBV5-1 with TRBJ1-1; D remains unclear. Germline values: CDR1 SGHRS, CDR2 YFSETQ. The CDR3 runs 13 residues. The ends were cut back, 0 bases at V and 11 bases at J, with 14 bases in the middle.

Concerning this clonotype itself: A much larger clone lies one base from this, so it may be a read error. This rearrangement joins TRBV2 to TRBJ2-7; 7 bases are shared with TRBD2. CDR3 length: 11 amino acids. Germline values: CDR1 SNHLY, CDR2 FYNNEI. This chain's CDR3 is CVSREGYEQYF. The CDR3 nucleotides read TGTGTCAGCAGGGAGGGCTACGAGCAGTACTTC.

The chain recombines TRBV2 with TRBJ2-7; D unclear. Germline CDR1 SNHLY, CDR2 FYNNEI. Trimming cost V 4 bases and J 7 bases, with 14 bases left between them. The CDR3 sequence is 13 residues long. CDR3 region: CASSVGNLGEQYF. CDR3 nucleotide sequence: TGTGCCAGCAGTGTTGGCAACCTTGGGGAGCAGTACTTC.

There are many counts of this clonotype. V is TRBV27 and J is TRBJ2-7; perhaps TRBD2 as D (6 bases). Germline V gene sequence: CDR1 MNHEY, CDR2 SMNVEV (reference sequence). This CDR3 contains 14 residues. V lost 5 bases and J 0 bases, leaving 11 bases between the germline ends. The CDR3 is CASSPPGVSYEQYF. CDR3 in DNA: TGTGCCAGCAGTCCCCCGGGGGTCTCCTACGAGCAGTACTTC.

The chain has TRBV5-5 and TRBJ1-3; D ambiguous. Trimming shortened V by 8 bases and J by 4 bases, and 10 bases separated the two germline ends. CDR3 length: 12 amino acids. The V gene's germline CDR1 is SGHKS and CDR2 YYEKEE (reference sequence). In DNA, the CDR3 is TGTGCCAGTGAGGGATCCGGAAACACCATATATTTT. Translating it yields CASEGSGNTIYF.

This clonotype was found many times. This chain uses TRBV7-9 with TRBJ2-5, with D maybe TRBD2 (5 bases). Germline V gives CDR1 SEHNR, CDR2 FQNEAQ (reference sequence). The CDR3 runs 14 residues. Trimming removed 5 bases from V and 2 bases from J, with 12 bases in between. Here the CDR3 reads CASSEPGLQETQYF. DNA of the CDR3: TGTGCCAGCAGCGAACCCGGACTGCAAGAGACCCAGTACTTC.

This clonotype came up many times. The CDR3 is CASSSDRAPYNEQFF. The CDR3 DNA is TGTGCCAGCAGTTCGGACAGGGCCCCCTACAATGAGCAGTTCTTC. The chain employs TRBV6-5 and TRBJ2-1, with 8 bases identical to TRBD1. The CDR3 is made up of 15 amino acids. CDR1 and CDR2 from the germline V gene are MNHEY and SVGAGI. V lost 4 bases, J lost 2 bases, and 4 bases stayed unmatched.

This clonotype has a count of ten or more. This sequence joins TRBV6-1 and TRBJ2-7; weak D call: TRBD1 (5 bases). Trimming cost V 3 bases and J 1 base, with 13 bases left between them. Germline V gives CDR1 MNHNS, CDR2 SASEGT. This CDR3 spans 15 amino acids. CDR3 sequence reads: CASSDGSGQSYEQYF. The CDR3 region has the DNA TGTGCCAGCAGTGATGGATCAGGGCAATCCTACGAGCAGTACTTC.

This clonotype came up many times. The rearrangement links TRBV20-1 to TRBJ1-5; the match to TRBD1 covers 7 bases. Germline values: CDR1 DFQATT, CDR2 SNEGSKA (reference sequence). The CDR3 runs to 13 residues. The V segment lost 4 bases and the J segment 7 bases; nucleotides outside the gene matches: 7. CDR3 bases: TGCAGTGCTACTGACAGGGTCTGGCAGCCCCAGCATTTT. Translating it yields CSATDRVWQPQHF.

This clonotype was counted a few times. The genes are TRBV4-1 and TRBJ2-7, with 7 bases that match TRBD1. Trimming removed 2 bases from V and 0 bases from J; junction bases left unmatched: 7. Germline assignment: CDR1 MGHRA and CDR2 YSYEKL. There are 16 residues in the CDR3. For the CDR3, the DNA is TGCGCCAGCAGCCAATCGACAGGGATGAGCTCCTACGAGCAGTACTTC. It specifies CASSQSTGMSSYEQYF.

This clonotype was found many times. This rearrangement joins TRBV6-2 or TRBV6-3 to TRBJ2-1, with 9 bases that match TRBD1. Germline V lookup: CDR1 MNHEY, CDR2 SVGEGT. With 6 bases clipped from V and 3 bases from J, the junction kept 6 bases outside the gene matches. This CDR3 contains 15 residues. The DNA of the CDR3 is TGTGCCAGCAGCATACAGGGGGCTTACTACAATGAGCAGTTCTTC. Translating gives CASSIQGAYYNEQFF.

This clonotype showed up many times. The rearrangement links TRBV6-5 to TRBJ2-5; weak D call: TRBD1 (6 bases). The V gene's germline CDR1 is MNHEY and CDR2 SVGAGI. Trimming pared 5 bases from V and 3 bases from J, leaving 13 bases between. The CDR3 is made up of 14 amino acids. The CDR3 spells CASSVTGRKETQYF. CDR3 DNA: TGTGCCAGCAGTGTAACAGGGCGGAAAGAGACCCAGTACTTC.

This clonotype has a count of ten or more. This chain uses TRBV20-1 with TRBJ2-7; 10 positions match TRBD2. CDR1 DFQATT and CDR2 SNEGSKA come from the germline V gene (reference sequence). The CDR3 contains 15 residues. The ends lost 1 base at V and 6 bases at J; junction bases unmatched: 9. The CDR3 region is CSARVTLAGVREQYF. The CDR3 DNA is TGCAGTGCTAGAGTAACCCTAGCGGGAGTTCGCGAGCAGTACTTC.

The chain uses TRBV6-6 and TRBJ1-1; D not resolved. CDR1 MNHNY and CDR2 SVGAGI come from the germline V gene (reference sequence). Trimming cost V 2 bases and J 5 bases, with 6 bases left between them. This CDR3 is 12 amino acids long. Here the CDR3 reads CASSYVETEAFF. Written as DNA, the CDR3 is TGTGCCAGCAGTTACGTGGAAACTGAAGCTTTCTTT.

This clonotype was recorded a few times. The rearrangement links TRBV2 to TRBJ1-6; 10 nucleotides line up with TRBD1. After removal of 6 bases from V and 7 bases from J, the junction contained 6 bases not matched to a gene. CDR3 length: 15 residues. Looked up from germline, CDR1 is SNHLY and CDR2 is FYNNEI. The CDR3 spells CASRPGQGKNSPLHF. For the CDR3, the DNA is TGTGCCAGCAGACCGGGACAGGGGAAAAATTCACCCCTCCACTTT.

The DNA for the CDR3 is TGTGCCAGCAGCTTGGTAGTCAGCAATCAGCCCCAGCATTTT. Translating it yields CASSLVVSNQPQHF. This chain uses TRBV7-9 with TRBJ1-5, with no clear D. CDR3 length equals 14 residues. Trimming pared 3 bases from V and 1 base from J, leaving 7 bases between. Looked up from germline, CDR1 is SEHNR and CDR2 is FQNEAQ (reference sequence).

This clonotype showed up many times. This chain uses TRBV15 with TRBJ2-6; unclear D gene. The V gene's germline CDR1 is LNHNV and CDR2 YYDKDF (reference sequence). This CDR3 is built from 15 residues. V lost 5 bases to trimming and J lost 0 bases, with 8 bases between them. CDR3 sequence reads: CATSQSNSGANVLTF. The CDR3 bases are TGTGCCACCAGCCAGTCGAACTCTGGGGCCAACGTCCTGACTTTC.

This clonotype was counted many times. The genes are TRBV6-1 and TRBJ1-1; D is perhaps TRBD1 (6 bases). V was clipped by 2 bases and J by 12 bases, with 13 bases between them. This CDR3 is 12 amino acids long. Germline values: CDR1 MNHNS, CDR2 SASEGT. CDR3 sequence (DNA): TGTGCCAGCAGTGAAACTTGGGGGCCCACTTTCTTT. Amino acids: CASSETWGPTFF.